This TCR beta chain was documented in a study of shared clonotypes between healthy human individuals. In the naive CD8 group, cells lacked CD45RO and were positively selected for CCR7, so terminally differentiated effector memory CD45RA+ cells were left out. Using immunoSEQ multiplex PCR, the repertoire was profiled, and TCRdb retains in-frame clones only, with some absent. The sample has 1.5 million to 2.5 million clones; around 96% are singletons. CDR1 and CDR2 from the germline V gene are MNHEY and SVGAGI. After removal of 6 bases from V and 3 bases from J, the junction contained 8 bases not matched to a gene. CDR3 length equals 15 residues.

The rearrangement uses TRBV6-5 and TRBJ1-1, with 9 bases matching TRBD1. Source material: naive CD8+ T cells sorted from blood. This clonotype was obtained from a man between 18 and 29 years old in good health. CDR3 sequence: CASRLRTGEDTEAFF. The CDR3 DNA reads as TGTGCCAGCAGACTAAGGACAGGGGAGGACACTGAAGCTTTCTTT.